Below are 8 T cell receptor beta chains sequenced from a single sample in a study of cytomegalovirus exposure and HLA in healthy donors. Vbeta (60) and Jbeta (13) primers were used in the PCR. The method was immunoSEQ multiplex PCR; TCRdb's version includes in-frame clones alone and lacks a portion of them. Here the sample spans 150,000 or so clones, 75% to 80% being singletons. Sequencing was done on a sample of PBMCs. The origin of the receptors is a man aged 45-65 years in good health and CMV-seropositive.

This chain connects TRBV5-1 to TRBJ2-5, with D possibly TRBD1 on 5 matching bases. V gave up 3 bases and J gave up 4 bases, with 7 bases separating them. The CDR3 runs to 12 residues. Germline CDR1 SGHRS, CDR2 YFSETQ. The CDR3 DNA sequence: TGCGCCAGCAGCTCAGGGCTAGAGACCCAGTACTTC. It codes for CASSSGLETQYF.

This clone has a handful of counts. This sequence joins TRBV7-2 and TRBJ1-2, with TRBD1 matching over 10 bases. There are 14 residues in the CDR3. With V trimmed by 5 bases and J by 7 bases, 7 bases remained unmatched. Per the germline V gene, CDR1 is SGHTA and CDR2 is FQGNSA. Here the CDR3 DNA reads TGTGCCAGCAGCCTCCGGGACAGGGGACGTGGCTACACCTTC. It codes for CASSLRDRGRGYTF.

The chain links TRBV7-3 to TRBJ2-3; perhaps TRBD2 as D (6 bases). Trimming pared 5 bases from V and 0 bases from J, leaving 9 bases between. Germline CDR1 SGHTA, CDR2 FQGTGA. The CDR3 contains 14 residues. CDR3 sequence reads: CASSPGVSTDTQYF. Here the CDR3 DNA reads TGTGCCAGCAGCCCGGGGGTTAGCACAGATACGCAGTATTTT.

DNA of the CDR3: TGTGCCAGCAGCTCCCAAGAGCCCACCCAGTACTTC. Protein product: CASSSQEPTQYF. The chain links TRBV14 to TRBJ2-5; D is unresolved. Between the trimmed V and J ends, which lost 5 bases and 8 bases, there was a span of 12 bases. In germline, CDR1 is SGHDN, CDR2 FVKESK. The CDR3 is made up of 12 amino acids.

The chain joins TRBV4-2 to TRBJ1-3; D not resolved. The germline V gene encodes CDR1 LGHNA and CDR2 YNFKEQ. The CDR3 has 15 residues. The V end lost 0 bases, the J end lost 0 bases, and 6 bases lay between the germline ends. CDR3 region: CASSQDGGSGNTIYF. CDR3 in DNA: TGTGCCAGCAGCCAAGATGGAGGCTCTGGAAACACCATATATTTT.

The CDR3 protein is CASSSSSGNTIYF. The CDR3 DNA reads TGTGCCAGCAGCTCCAGCTCTGGAAACACCATATATTTT. V and J are TRBV7-2 and TRBJ1-3; D remains ambiguous. Germline V CDR1 and CDR2: SGHTA, FQGNSA. The V end lost 4 bases, the J end lost 0 bases, and 4 bases lay between the germline ends. The CDR3 is made up of 13 amino acids. The variable domain in full, completed from reference TRBV7-2 and TRBJ1-3, reads GAGVSQSPSNKVTEKGKDVELRCDPISGHTALYWYRQSLGQGLEFLIYFQGNSAPDKSGLPSDRFSAERTGGSVSTLTIQRTQQEDSAVYLCASSSSSGNTIYFGEGSWLTVV.

The chain links TRBV9 to TRBJ2-3, with D uncertain. The CDR3 covers 13 residues. Germline CDR1 is SGDLS and CDR2 is YYNGEE. Trimming removed 2 bases from V and 6 bases from J, with 10 bases in between. Here the CDR3 DNA reads TGTGCCAGCAGCGTTCAGATTCAGGATACGCAGTATTTT. As protein: CASSVQIQDTQYF.

The chain uses TRBV11-2 and TRBJ2-5, with a tentative D call TRBD1 (6 bases). V lost 0 bases to trimming and J lost 5 bases, with 13 bases between them. CDR1 is SGHAT and CDR2 is FQNNGV in the germline V gene. The CDR3 is 15 residues long. The CDR3 loop reads CASSLELGGRETQYF. The CDR3 DNA reads TGTGCCAGCAGCTTAGAATTAGGGGGTCGGGAGACCCAGTACTTC.